This entry is about one T cell receptor (beta chain). CDR1 is SQVTM, CDR2 ANQGSEA, per germline. This CDR3 has 15 amino acids. The ends were cut back, 5 bases at V and 0 bases at J, with 11 bases in the middle. The entry originates in a study of technical replicates of blood from several donors. Repertoires were generated with immunoSEQ multiplex PCR, while TCRdb's copy carries only in-frame clones and drops some. This table holds 79,000 or so clones, 80% to 95% found once. Input material: T cells isolated from PBMCs. The TCR originated in a human donor in good health. The chain joins TRBV29-1 to TRBJ2-6; D remains unclear. The CDR3 spells CSVSNPGSGANVLTF. CDR3 bases: TGCAGCGTTTCAAACCCAGGCTCTGGGGCCAACGTCCTGACTTTC. Full variable domain (remainder filled in from reference TRBV29-1 and TRBJ2-6): SAVISQKPSRDICQRGTSLTIQCQVDSQVTMMFWYRQQPGQSLTLIATANQGSEATYESGFVIDKFPISRPNLTFSTLTVSNMSPEDSSIYLCSVSNPGSGANVLTFGAGSRLTVL.